These T cell receptor beta chains were read from a single sample in a study of long-term antiretroviral therapy in people with HIV. Profiling relied on immunoSEQ multiplex PCR, and the TCRdb table lists in-frame clones only, not all of them. This sample has 20,000 or so clones, with 80% to 90% found just once. Sequenced here: unsorted PBMCs, sampled 1.8 years before starting antiretroviral therapy. The receptors were sampled from a middle-aged man with HIV. CDR3s include the opening cysteine and the closing phenylalanine or tryptophan. A clone size is listed for some rows: how often the clone was seen (once, few, many), or a class if it is expanded.

size: -; V: TRBV5-8; J: TRBJ1-1; CDR3: CASSLHRMNTEAFF
size: -; V: TRBV2; J: TRBJ1-6; CDR3: CASQGISSYNSPLHF
size: -; V: TRBV5-1; J: TRBJ2-1; CDR3: CASSPGTYNEQFF
size: -; V: TRBV1; J: TRBJ1-5; CDR3: CTSSQKRNRDRSSGQPQHF
size: -; V: TRBV7-9; J: TRBJ2-2; CDR3: CAQPGRGDSGTGELFF
size: few; V: TRBV10-1; J: TRBJ2-1; CDR3: CASSEATGLDYNEQFF
size: -; V: TRBV5-8; J: TRBJ2-5; CDR3: CASSPSGRETQYF
size: -; V: TRBV6-4; J: TRBJ2-3; CDR3: CASSDFGPGLAGTSTDTQYF
size: once; V: TRBV10-2; J: TRBJ1-5; CDR3: CASRRGADSNQPQHF
size: -; V: TRBV4-1; J: TRBJ2-3; CDR3: CASSQETSGRHRGTDTQYF
size: -; V: TRBV29-1; J: TRBJ2-5; CDR3: CSVGPGPDQETQYF
size: -; V: TRBV7-7; J: TRBJ2-5; CDR3: CASSSSSWETQYF
size: few; V: TRBV11-2; J: TRBJ1-2; CDR3: CASSPTGNYGYTF
size: few; V: TRBV19; J: TRBJ1-5; CDR3: CASSLRTGAEGYSNQPQHF
size: -; V: TRBV5-4; J: TRBJ2-7; CDR3: CASSSPSYEQYF
size: -; V: TRBV28; J: TRBJ2-7; CDR3: CASSLVGGGFYEQYF
size: few; V: TRBV28; J: TRBJ1-2; CDR3: CASSSVEQSAF
size: -; V: TRBV6-5; J: TRBJ2-1; CDR3: CASSYSGSSYNEQFF
size: -; V: TRBV10-3; J: TRBJ1-2; CDR3: CAISETGYNYGYTF
size: -; V: TRBV4-3; J: TRBJ1-6; CDR3: CASSQDDRGSSPLHF
size: -; V: TRBV6-6; J: TRBJ2-5; CDR3: CASSLPGQGETQYF
size: -; V: TRBV2; J: TRBJ2-5; CDR3: CASSKNREETQYF
size: -; V: TRBV7-8; J: TRBJ2-2; CDR3: CASSLFEGTNTGELFF
size: -; V: TRBV19; J: TRBJ2-5; CDR3: CASSIKRPGQGLKGTQYF
size: -; V: TRBV15; J: TRBJ2-1; CDR3: CAAGRAGGNEQFF
size: -; V: TRBV9; J: TRBJ2-7; CDR3: CASSVGFGGSHEQYF
size: -; V: TRBV5-5; J: TRBJ2-5; CDR3: CASSLSGQGPETQYF
size: -; V: TRBV2; J: TRBJ2-7; CDR3: CASSEGNSGGGYEQYF
size: -; V: TRBV29-1; J: TRBJ1-2; CDR3: CSVEDLGQGESGYTF
size: -; V: TRBV7-9; J: TRBJ2-7; CDR3: CASSSSKEGLAGGDYEQYF
size: -; V: TRBV7-2; J: TRBJ2-5; CDR3: CASSLAFSGGGKKTQYF